Below, 27 T cell receptor beta chains from the same sample are listed, as sequenced in a study of cytomegalovirus exposure and HLA in healthy donors. TCRdb keeps only in-frame clones here, not all; method: immunoSEQ multiplex PCR. In the table there are just under 75,000 clones, around 94% of which are singletons. Sequenced input: PBMCs. The receptors were sampled from a woman in her late teens or twenties in good health and CMV-seropositive.

This chain uses TRBV2 with TRBJ1-5; 8 positions agree with TRBD1. Germline CDR1 and CDR2: SNHLY and FYNNEI. This CDR3 spans 15 amino acids. The V and J ends lost 5 bases and 3 bases, in that order; junction bases with no gene match: 6. The CDR3 spells CASSRDRGHNQPQHF. The CDR3 DNA sequence: TGTGCCAGCAGTCGAGACAGGGGCCACAATCAGCCCCAGCATTTT.

V gene TRBV14 combines with J gene TRBJ1-1; tentatively, D is TRBD1 (5 bases). The CDR3 loop spans 13 amino acids. Germline CDR1 is SGHDN and CDR2 is FVKESK. V gave up 5 bases and J gave up 0 bases, with 7 bases separating them. CDR3 residues: CASSRTMNTEAFF. The CDR3 coding sequence is TGTGCCAGCAGCAGGACAATGAACACTGAAGCTTTCTTT. The complete variable domain, with remaining parts taken from reference TRBV14 and TRBJ1-1, reads EAGVTQFPSHSVIEKGQTVTLRCDPISGHDNLYWYRRVMGKEIKFLLHFVKESKQDESGMPNNRFLAERTGGTYSTLKVQPAELEDSGVYFCASSRTMNTEAFFGQGTRLTVV.

The V and J genes are TRBV11-3 and TRBJ2-1, with 9 bases matching TRBD1. The CDR3 extends over 15 amino acids. Germline CDR1 SGHNT, CDR2 YENEEA. The V gene end was trimmed by 6 bases and the J gene end by 6 bases; junction bases not matched to a gene: 9. The CDR3 region is CASRDGTGNFNEQFF. As DNA, the CDR3 is TGTGCCAGCAGGGACGGGACAGGGAATTTCAATGAGCAGTTCTTC.

The gene calls are TRBV7-9 and TRBJ2-1; 8 bases match TRBD2. Germline CDR1 and CDR2: SEHNR and FQNEAQ (reference sequence). The CDR3 sequence is 17 residues long. J lost 13 bases, V lost 1 base, and 18 bases had no gene match. The DNA for the CDR3 is TGTGCCAGCAGCTTAGTATTTCTCGAGCGGGAGCTGGTTAGTCAGTTCTTC. It translates to CASSLVFLERELVSQFF.

The V gene is TRBV18, the J gene TRBJ1-6; no firm D call. The length of the CDR3 is 17 residues. The germline V gene encodes CDR1 KGHSH and CDR2 LQKENI. Trimming took off 1 base at V and 7 bases at J, with 17 bases between the two ends. Here the CDR3 reads CASSPRRTGAGNSPLHF. CDR3 nucleotide sequence: TGTGCCAGCTCACCACGACGAACGGGAGCCGGGAATTCACCCCTCCACTTT.

The chain joins TRBV2 to TRBJ2-7; weak D call: TRBD2 (6 bases). Germline loops: CDR1 SNHLY, CDR2 FYNNEI. The V and J ends lost 5 bases and 7 bases respectively, with 21 bases between them. The CDR3 spans 15 residues. The CDR3 loop is CASSPSRGGSWEQYF. The CDR3 DNA reads TGTGCCAGCAGTCCCTCAAGGGGAGGTTCTTGGGAGCAGTACTTC.

The gene calls are TRBV5-1 and TRBJ1-2; 7 bases line up with TRBD1. V shed 4 bases, J shed 3 bases, and the junction held 9 bases outside the gene matches. Germline V CDR1 and CDR2: SGHRS, YFSETQ. The CDR3 is 15 amino acids. As DNA, the CDR3 is TGCGCCAGCAGCCGAGCCGACAGGGCCGACTATGGCTACACCTTC. It specifies CASSRADRADYGYTF.

V gene TRBV28 combines with J gene TRBJ2-2, with 11 bases matching TRBD2. CDR1 is MDHEN and CDR2 is SYDVKM in the germline V gene. J gave up 7 bases and V 4 bases, and 5 bases lay outside the gene matches. The CDR3 runs to 15 residues. Here the CDR3 reads CASSSGTSGGGELFF. The CDR3, as DNA: TGTGCCAGCAGTTCCGGGACTAGCGGAGGCGGGGAGCTGTTTTTT. Variable domain in full (rest from reference TRBV28 and TRBJ2-2): DVKVTQSSRYLVKRTGEKVFLECVQDMDHENMFWYRQDPGLGLRLIYFSYDVKMKEKGDIPEGYSVSREKKERFSLILESASTNQTSMYLCASSSGTSGGGELFFGEGSRLTVL.

The CDR3 here is CSTSPDKYRRVTNEKLFF. CDR3 DNA sequence: TGCAGCACCTCCCCGGATAAATACCGCCGGGTAACTAATGAAAAACTGTTTTTT. The rearrangement uses TRBV29-1 and TRBJ1-4, with unresolved D. V was pared by 8 bases and J by 1 base, with 26 bases between. Germline CDR1 is SQVTM and CDR2 is ANQGSEA. The CDR3 totals 18 residues.

The chain employs TRBV12-5 and TRBJ1-2; 7 nucleotides agree with TRBD1. The germline V gene encodes CDR1 LGHNT and CDR2 FRNRAP. The CDR3 totals 12 residues. V lost 5 bases and J lost 7; bases outside the gene matches: 4. The CDR3 sequence: CASGKWTGGYTF. The CDR3 DNA is TGTGCTAGTGGTAAATGGACAGGTGGCTACACCTTC.

V and J are TRBV5-1 and TRBJ2-2; a possible D gene is TRBD1 (6 bases). This CDR3 has 15 amino acids. CDR1 and CDR2 (germline): SGHRS, YFSETQ. Trimming removed 4 bases from V and 0 bases from J, with 10 bases in between. In DNA form, the CDR3 reads TGCGCCAGCAGCGTGACAGGAACGAACACCGGGGAGCTGTTTTTT. Amino acid sequence: CASSVTGTNTGELFF.

V usage is TRBV18 and J usage is TRBJ2-4; D is possibly TRBD2 (7 bases). CDR3 length equals 14 residues. CDR1 KGHSH and CDR2 LQKENI come from the germline V gene. V shed 6 bases and J shed 1 base, with 10 bases lying between them. The CDR3 coding sequence is TGTGCCAGCTCTGCGGGGGCGGCCAAAAACATTCAGTACTTC. This encodes CASSAGAAKNIQYF.

V is TRBV14 and J is TRBJ1-2; no firm D call. The CDR3 runs to 17 residues. The germline V gene has CDR1 SGHDN and CDR2 FVKESK. Trimming removed 0 bases from V and 7 bases from J, with 21 bases in between. CDR3 DNA sequence: TGTGCCAGCAGCCAAGATATAGGGAGTCTGAAACAGAGTGGCTACACCTTC. This gives the protein CASSQDIGSLKQSGYTF. Combining the CDR3 with reference TRBV14 and TRBJ1-2 gives the whole variable domain EAGVTQFPSHSVIEKGQTVTLRCDPISGHDNLYWYRRVMGKEIKFLLHFVKESKQDESGMPNNRFLAERTGGTYSTLKVQPAELEDSGVYFCASSQDIGSLKQSGYTFGSGTRLTVV.

The chain is built from TRBV5-4 and TRBJ2-1; D is possibly TRBD2 (7 bases). Trimming cost V 3 bases and J 9 bases, with 28 bases left between them. The CDR3 sequence is 18 residues long. The germline gives CDR1 SGHNT, CDR2 YYREEE (reference sequence). This CDR3 reads CASSYPPKGGRLKGEQFF. In nucleotides, the CDR3 is TGTGCCAGCAGCTACCCTCCCAAGGGGGGGCGCTTGAAGGGTGAGCAGTTCTTC.

In its sample, this clone was seen a few times. The rearrangement links TRBV28 to TRBJ1-2, with a weak D call TRBD1 (6 bases). The germline V gene has CDR1 MDHEN and CDR2 SYDVKM. CDR3 length: 14 amino acids. Between the trimmed V and J ends, which lost 6 bases and 4 bases, there was a span of 15 bases. Here the CDR3 DNA reads TGTGCCAGCAGGGCCCACCAGGGGAGCTATGGCTACACCTTC. Translation gives CASRAHQGSYGYTF.

The rearrangement uses TRBV19 and TRBJ1-1; 9 bases are shared with TRBD1. CDR1 and CDR2 from the germline V gene are LNHDA and SQIVND (reference sequence). The ends lost 3 bases at V and 4 bases at J; junction bases unmatched: 9. The CDR3 length is 16 residues. For the CDR3, the DNA is TGTGCCAGTAGTATTTGGGGACAGGGTTCGGGCACTGAAGCTTTCTTT. It is translated as CASSIWGQGSGTEAFF. Variable domain in full (rest from reference TRBV19 and TRBJ1-1): DGGITQSPKYLFRKEGQNVTLSCEQNLNHDAMYWYRQDPGQGLRLIYYSQIVNDFQKGDIAEGYSVSREKKESFPLTVTSAQKNPTAFYLCASSIWGQGSGTEAFFGQGTRLTVV.

The chain has TRBV6-1 and TRBJ1-5, with a possible D match to TRBD1 (6 bases). V was shortened by 6 bases and J by 0 bases, with 12 bases between the two germline ends. Germline loops: CDR1 MNHNS, CDR2 SASEGT. The CDR3 has 15 amino acids. The DNA for the CDR3 is TGTGCCAGCAGGCCCACAGGGAATAGCAATCAGCCCCAGCATTTT. Translated, it gives CASRPTGNSNQPQHF.

This chain uses TRBV5-4 with TRBJ2-1; no clear D. V lost 1 base, J lost 1 base, and 6 bases lay in between. Per germline, CDR1 SGHNT and CDR2 YYREEE (reference sequence). The CDR3 is made up of 14 amino acids. CDR3 nucleotides: TGTGCCAGCAGCTTGTTGGAGTCCTACAATGAGCAGTTCTTC. Amino acids: CASSLLESYNEQFF.

The chain is built from TRBV7-6 and TRBJ2-5; a weak D match, TRBD2 (5 bases). V dropped 0 bases and J dropped 5 bases, with 19 bases sitting between them. This CDR3 has 17 residues. Germline V gives CDR1 SGHVS, CDR2 FNYEAQ. The CDR3 loop reads CASSLAPKTEGVETQYF. The CDR3 DNA follows: TGTGCCAGCAGCTTAGCTCCCAAAACTGAGGGCGTGGAGACCCAGTACTTC.

The V gene is TRBV5-1, the J gene TRBJ2-7; weak D call: TRBD2 (6 bases). Trimming stripped 6 bases from V and 3 bases from J, with 16 bases between. The CDR3 runs to 14 residues. The germline V gene encodes CDR1 SGHRS and CDR2 YFSETQ. In nucleotides, the CDR3 is TGCGCCAGCACAAAGGATGGGGGGAACTACGAGCAGTACTTC. Protein product: CASTKDGGNYEQYF. The whole variable domain, filled in from reference TRBV5-1 and TRBJ2-7, reads KAGVTQTPRYLIKTRGQQVTLSCSPISGHRSVSWYQQTPGQGLQFLFEYFSETQRNKGNFPGRFSGRQFSNSRSEMNVSTLELGDSALYLCASTKDGGNYEQYFGPGTRLTVT.

V gene TRBV19 combines with J gene TRBJ2-1; 9 bases fit TRBD2. Looked up from germline, CDR1 is LNHDA and CDR2 is SQIVND (reference sequence). Germline trimming cut 3 bases from V and 1 base from J; bases unmatched to any gene: 13. CDR3 size: 19 residues. The CDR3 is CASSIQVPETSGSYNEQFF. The DNA of the CDR3 is TGTGCCAGTAGTATTCAGGTTCCTGAGACTAGCGGTTCCTACAATGAGCAGTTCTTC.

V and J are TRBV7-9 and TRBJ2-1; the match to TRBD2 covers 9 bases. This CDR3 spans 16 amino acids. The V and J ends lost 5 bases and 4 bases, in that order; junction bases with no gene match: 9. From germline, CDR1 is SEHNR and CDR2 FQNEAQ (reference sequence). CDR3 residues: CASSPSGAGYYNEQFF. CDR3 bases: TGTGCCAGCAGCCCTAGCGGGGCGGGTTATTACAATGAGCAGTTCTTC.

J is TRBJ2-2 and V is TRBV11-3; maybe TRBD2 (5 bases). CDR3 length: 17 residues. The V and J ends lost 5 bases and 3 bases respectively, with 19 bases between them. In germline, CDR1 is SGHNT, CDR2 YENEEA. CDR3 loop: CASSGRSLTGYTGELFF. CDR3 DNA sequence: TGTGCCAGCAGCGGACGCAGCCTGACGGGGTACACCGGGGAGCTGTTTTTT.

This chain joins TRBV18 and TRBJ2-6; 7 bases are shared with TRBD1. Unmatched junction bases numbered 5, after V lost 0 bases and J lost 0 bases. The CDR3 totals 18 residues. CDR1 is KGHSH and CDR2 is LQKENI in the germline V gene. CDR3 residues: CASSPPTGATSGANVLTF. CDR3 in DNA: TGTGCCAGCTCACCACCTACAGGGGCCACCTCTGGGGCCAACGTCCTGACTTTC.

This chain links TRBV9 with TRBJ2-7; D is possibly TRBD1 (5 bases). V gave up 4 bases and J gave up 3 bases, with 20 bases separating them. The CDR3 covers 16 residues. CDR1 and CDR2 (germline): SGDLS, YYNGEE. The CDR3 DNA reads TGTGCCAGCAGCCCTCACCACTTGGACATATTCTACGAGCAGTACTTC. It is translated as CASSPHHLDIFYEQYF.

This chain joins TRBV10-2 and TRBJ1-5, with a tentative D call TRBD1 (6 bases). The V end was cut by 0 bases, the J end by 1 base, with 19 bases between. CDR1 is WSHSY, CDR2 SAAADI, per germline. The CDR3 totals 19 residues. This CDR3 reads CASSESSLSVRGSNQPQHF. CDR3 nucleotide sequence: TGCGCCAGCAGTGAGTCAAGTCTATCGGTAAGGGGGAGCAATCAGCCCCAGCATTTT.

The rearrangement links TRBV5-1 to TRBJ2-1, with 7 bases lining up with TRBD2. The germline gives CDR1 SGHRS, CDR2 YFSETQ. The J segment lost 5 bases and the V segment lost 0 bases, leaving 11 bases of the junction unmatched. The length of the CDR3 is 17 residues. The CDR3 here is CASSLAPGGSNDNEQFF. The CDR3 DNA follows: TGCGCCAGCAGCTTGGCCCCGGGGGGAAGTAACGACAATGAGCAGTTCTTC.